A selection of T cell receptor beta chains follows, all from one sample in a study of technical replicates of blood from a few donors. The assay was immunoSEQ multiplex PCR, and TCRdb's table has in-frame clones only and misses some. The data hold more than 75,000 clones, with about 94% observed a single time. Sequences were obtained from T cells isolated from PBMCs. The receptor set was obtained from a human donor in good health. Both conserved end residues are part of each CDR3. A D gene is named only where the DNA matches it firmly. Size tells how often a clone was seen (once, few, many) or the class of an expanded clone, and some rows leave it out.

clone size | D gene | J gene | V gene | CDR3 protein | CDR3 DNA
NA | TRBD2 | TRBJ2-5 | TRBV7-3 | CASSLTGEREIRETQYF | TGTGCCAGCAGCTTAACGGGCGAGCGGGAGATAAGAGAGACCCAGTACTTC
NA | NA | TRBJ2-6 | TRBV5-4 | CASSSGQGDSGANVLTF | TGTGCCAGCAGCTCGGGACAAGGTGACTCTGGGGCCAACGTCCTGACTTTC
once | TRBD2 | TRBJ2-5 | TRBV6-5 | CASSYSPWTRIETQYF | TGTGCCAGCAGTTACTCTCCCTGGACTAGAATCGAGACCCAGTACTTC
once | NA | TRBJ2-3 | TRBV6-5 | CASSEVSGTDTQYF | TGTGCCAGCAGTGAAGTTAGCGGCACAGATACGCAGTATTTT
NA | NA | TRBJ2-2 | TRBV7-9 | CADRLGPGNGGELFF | TGTGCCGATAGGCTAGGCCCCGGAAATGGCGGGGAGCTGTTTTTT
NA | TRBD1 | TRBJ1-5 | TRBV19 | CASSHVRTGGVQPQHF | TGTGCCAGTAGTCATGTCAGGACAGGCGGTGTTCAGCCCCAGCATTTT
NA | TRBD1 | TRBJ1-2 | TRBV15 | CATRQTGGLYGYTF | TGTGCCACCAGGCAGACAGGGGGCCTTTATGGCTACACCTTC
NA | TRBD2 | TRBJ2-7 | TRBV19 | CASSIGSGVAYEQYF | TGTGCCAGTAGTATAGGAAGCGGGGTTGCCTACGAGCAGTACTTC
NA | TRBD2 | TRBJ2-7 | TRBV6-1 | CASSKGLAGISYEQYF | TGTGCCAGCAGTAAAGGACTAGCGGGCATCTCCTACGAGCAGTACTTC
NA | NA | TRBJ2-7 | TRBV7-3 | CASSPSLAGEQYF | TGTGCCAGCAGCCCGAGTCTTGCGGGCGAGCAGTACTTC
NA | NA | TRBJ1-1 | TRBV4-2 | CASSQDRGMNTEAFF | TGTGCCAGCAGCCAAGATAGGGGGATGAACACTGAAGCTTTCTTT
once | TRBD1 | TRBJ1-4 | TRBV19 | CASSLTGQLQKGGNEKLFF | TGTGCCAGTAGCCTAACGGGACAGCTTCAAAAAGGGGGAAATGAAAAACTGTTTTTT
NA | NA | TRBJ2-1 | TRBV19 | CASKYPGDYNEQFF | TGTGCCAGTAAATATCCGGGAGACTACAATGAGCAGTTCTTC
NA | NA | TRBJ1-1 | TRBV5-1 | CASSQPRSGGRTEAFF | TGCGCCAGCAGCCAGCCTCGGTCGGGGGGACGCACTGAAGCTTTCTTT
NA | TRBD2 | TRBJ2-1 | TRBV2 | CASSASGTSGIYEQFF | TGTGCCAGCAGTGCGTCCGGGACTAGCGGGATATATGAGCAGTTCTTC
NA | NA | TRBJ2-6 | TRBV29-1 | CSVETGRRVLTF | TGCAGCGTTGAAACAGGGAGACGCGTCCTGACTTTC
NA | TRBD2 | TRBJ2-2 | TRBV7-7 | CASSFDTVAGDLTGELFF | TGTGCTAGCAGCTTTGATACAGTAGCGGGAGATCTTACCGGGGAGCTGTTTTTT
NA | NA | TRBJ1-4 | TRBV12-5 | CASGKGGGSGATNEKLFF | TGTGCTAGTGGCAAGGGAGGGGGATCGGGGGCAACTAATGAAAAACTGTTTTTT
NA | NA | TRBJ1-1 | TRBV28 | CASSRTPRGSEAFF | TGTGCCAGCAGTCGGACCCCGCGGGGGAGTGAAGCTTTCTTT
NA | NA | TRBJ2-6 | TRBV2 | CASSEEGAGANVLTF | TGTGCCAGCAGTGAAGAAGGGGCCGGGGCCAACGTCCTGACTTTC
NA | NA | TRBJ2-5 | TRBV28 | CASSRLGLPQETQYF | TGTGCCAGCAGCCGACTGGGACTCCCCCAAGAGACCCAGTACTTC
NA | NA | TRBJ2-3 | TRBV5-6 | CASSLALRTDTQYF | TGTGCCAGCAGCTTGGCTCTCCGCACAGATACGCAGTATTTT
NA | NA | TRBJ1-2 | TRBV6-4 | CASSETQVLILNGYTF | TGTGCCAGCAGTGAAACTCAGGTGCTCATCCTTAATGGCTACACCTTC
NA | NA | TRBJ2-7 | TRBV19 | CASSRGPGYEQYF | TGTGCCAGTAGTAGGGGCCCCGGCTACGAGCAGTACTTC
NA | NA | TRBJ2-1 | TRBV7-2 | CASSLSLAPSYNEQFF | TGTGCCAGCAGCTTGAGTCTAGCTCCCTCCTACAATGAGCAGTTCTTC
NA | TRBD2 | TRBJ2-3 | TRBV9 | CASSFSRDYLTDTQYF | TGTGCCAGCAGCTTTAGCCGGGACTACCTCACAGATACGCAGTATTTT
few | NA | TRBJ2-7 | TRBV30 | CAWSPQGAQYF | TGTGCCTGGAGTCCACAGGGAGCGCAGTACTTC
NA | TRBD1 | TRBJ2-7 | TRBV7-3 | CASSLRAGGVYEQYF | TGTGCCAGCAGCTTAAGGGCAGGGGGCGTCTACGAGCAGTACTTC
NA | NA | TRBJ1-1 | TRBV11-2 | CASSPRGHMFEAFF | TGTGCCAGCAGCCCCCGGGGACACATGTTTGAAGCTTTCTTT
once | NA | TRBJ1-2 | TRBV27 | CASKPTGNYGYTF | TGTGCCAGCAAACCGACGGGTAACTATGGCTACACCTTC
NA | NA | TRBJ2-1 | TRBV11-2 | CASSLAREVYYNEQFF | TGTGCCAGCAGCTTAGCGCGGGAAGTCTACTACAATGAGCAGTTCTTC
NA | TRBD1 | TRBJ2-2 | TRBV11-1 | CASSSGTGRTGELFF | TGTGCCAGCAGCTCCGGGACAGGGCGGACCGGGGAGCTGTTTTTT
NA | TRBD2 | TRBJ2-2 | TRBV30 | CAWTRLAGTGELFF | TGTGCCTGGACCCGACTAGCGGGAACCGGGGAGCTGTTTTTT
NA | TRBD2 | TRBJ2-7 | TRBV30 | CAWRQGLAGLYEQYF | TGTGCCTGGAGGCAGGGACTAGCGGGATTATACGAGCAGTACTTC
NA | NA | TRBJ2-1 | TRBV7-9 | CASSATGSSYNEQFF | TGTGCCAGCAGCGCTACAGGGAGCTCCTACAATGAGCAGTTCTTC
NA | NA | TRBJ1-2 | TRBV5-1 | CASSPQAEANYGYTF | TGCGCCAGCAGCCCTCAGGCTGAAGCTAACTATGGCTACACCTTC
NA | NA | TRBJ2-3 | TRBV4-1 | CASSPTGLMAPYF | TGCGCCAGCAGCCCCACGGGACTCATGGCGCCGTATTTT
NA | TRBD2 | TRBJ2-3 | TRBV6-4 | CASSDSGSGTDTQYF | TGTGCCAGCAGTGACAGCGGGAGTGGGACAGATACGCAGTATTTT
NA | TRBD1 | TRBJ2-6 | TRBV30 | CAWSPGGTGANVLTF | TGTGCCTGGAGTCCAGGGGGTACTGGGGCCAACGTCCTGACTTTC
NA | TRBD1 | TRBJ2-2 | TRBV7-8 | CASRGRQGASTGELFF | TGTGCCAGCAGGGGTAGACAGGGGGCGAGCACCGGGGAGCTGTTTTTT
once | TRBD1 | TRBJ1-5 | TRBV6-1 | CASSDPGGDQPQHF | TGTGCCAGCAGTGATCCAGGGGGCGATCAGCCCCAGCATTTT
NA | NA | TRBJ2-2 | TRBV7-2 | CASSSLRDTGELFF | TGTGCCAGCAGCTCCCTCCGGGACACCGGGGAGCTGTTTTTT
NA | NA | TRBJ1-2 | TRBV2 | CASRTGGGYTF | TGTGCCAGCAGGACAGGCGGTGGCTACACCTTC
once | TRBD1 | TRBJ2-7 | TRBV2 | CASSGRGTGPYEQYF | TGTGCCAGCAGTGGAAGGGGGACAGGTCCCTACGAGCAGTACTTC
NA | NA | TRBJ2-7 | TRBV6-5 | CASSYSRGGSYEQYF | TGTGCCAGCAGTTATTCGCGGGGCGGCTCCTACGAGCAGTACTTC
NA | NA | TRBJ1-5 | TRBV11-2 | CASSLEANQPQHF | TGTGCCAGCAGCTTAGAAGCTAATCAGCCCCAGCATTTT
NA | NA | TRBJ2-2 | TRBV2 | CANVADNTGELFF | TGTGCCAACGTAGCGGATAACACCGGGGAGCTGTTTTTT
NA | TRBD2 | TRBJ2-5 | TRBV5-6 | CASSLASAGGPGETQYF | TGTGCCAGCAGCTTGGCGAGCGCGGGAGGGCCGGGAGAGACCCAGTACTTC
NA | NA | TRBJ2-1 | TRBV4-3 | CASSQDSRPEQFF | TGCGCCAGCAGCCAAGATTCTAGACCTGAGCAGTTCTTC
NA | NA | TRBJ1-5 | TRBV18 | CASSHTSTEYISNQPQHF | TGTGCCAGCTCGCATACCTCGACAGAATATATTTCCAATCAGCCCCAGCATTTT
NA | TRBD1 | TRBJ1-2 | TRBV4-3 | CASSQRTGDGYTF | TGCGCCAGCAGCCAACGGACAGGGGATGGCTACACCTTC
NA | NA | TRBJ1-3 | TRBV7-9 | CASSLAGAGNTIYF | TGTGCCAGCAGCTTAGCGGGGGCCGGAAACACCATATATTTT
NA | TRBD1 | TRBJ2-7 | TRBV5-1 | CASSWDSSYEQYF | TGCGCCAGCAGCTGGGACAGCTCCTACGAGCAGTACTTC